The clone carrying this T cell receptor beta chain came up a few times. Its cognate antigen is unknown. Germline CDR1 and CDR2: SGHDT and YYEEEE. CDR3 length: 14 amino acids. Trimming took off 4 bases at V and 3 bases at J, with 13 bases between the two ends. Generated by immunoSEQ multiplex PCR, the TCRdb table keeps only in-frame clones and is missing some. This table holds roughly 100,000 clones, about 67% found once. This specimen comes from a study of shared clonotypes between healthy human individuals. Overall study context: The study used three CD4 naive, three CD4 memory, two CD8 naive and one CD8 memory plate per donor.

General study points: The low donor count limited represented genetic and exposure-history diversity.

CD8 memory pooled CD45RO+ cells and CCR7-negative CD45RA+ TemRA cells. The V call is TRBV5-6, the J call TRBJ1-2; tentative D call: TRBD1 (5 bases). Sequenced input: memory CD8+ T cells sorted from blood. The subset: CD45RO+ cells pooled with CCR7-negative TemRA cells. The clonotype was recovered from a woman aged 25-40 years in good health. DNA for the CDR3: TGTGCCAGCAGCGAGTTCGGGGACCACTATGGCTACACCTTC. Translation: CASSEFGDHYGYTF.